This TCR beta chain was identified during a study of cytomegalovirus exposure and HLA in healthy donors. The PCR was carried out with 60 Vbeta primers and 13 Jbeta primers. Only in-frame clones appear in the TCRdb table, and some are missing; sequencing was by immunoSEQ multiplex PCR. The table shows 150,000 to 200,000 clones, with 80% occurring only once. Specimen: PBMCs. The sequence was obtained from a male donor in good health and CMV-seropositive.

The DNA of the CDR3 is TGTGCCAGCAGCCTTACCGGGACTAGCGGGAGGGCTCACCCCGAGCAGTACTTC. Translated, it gives CASSLTGTSGRAHPEQYF. This chain connects TRBV11-2 to TRBJ2-7; 16 bases line up with TRBD2. The ends lost 5 bases at V and 6 bases at J; junction bases unmatched: 13. Germline V lookup: CDR1 SGHAT, CDR2 FQNNGV. The CDR3 totals 18 residues.